This entry lists 25 T cell receptor beta chains sequenced from one sample in a study of PD-L1 blockade in urothelial cancer listed by TCRdb under 2017. This specimen's time point label, per the study, means: pretreatment peripheral blood. The library came from the immunoSEQ multiplex PCR assay. The clones in this table, taken by TCRdb from immuneACCESS, are in-frame only. Not every clone is retained; where verified, under half of the shortfall comes from an unresolved V gene, and the cause of the rest is unknown. The sample records about 47,000 clones, 82% of which are singletons. More than 1.5% of the sample is taken by the ten largest. Source: PBMCs, taken around atezolizumab (anti-PD-L1) treatment. The origin of the receptors is a man aged 45 to 65 with urothelial cancer.

The chain joins TRBV5-5 to TRBJ2-7; maybe TRBD1 (6 bases). CDR1 SGHKS and CDR2 YYEKEE come from the germline V gene (reference sequence). The CDR3 sequence is 15 residues long. The V and J ends lost 1 base and 4 bases respectively, with 15 bases between them. The CDR3 spells CASSLSQGTLYEQYF. The CDR3, as DNA: TGTGCCAGCAGCTTGTCCCAGGGGACCCTATACGAGCAGTACTTC.

The genes are TRBV30 and TRBJ1-1; a possible D gene is TRBD1 (5 bases). Germline lookup yields CDR1 GTSNPN and CDR2 SVGIG (reference sequence). This CDR3 has 13 amino acids. The V end was cut by 3 bases, the J end by 1 base, with 9 bases between. The DNA for the CDR3 is TGTGCCTGGAGAATCGGGGGGAACACTGAAGCTTTCTTT. It encodes CAWRIGGNTEAFF.

The chain has TRBV18 and TRBJ2-3; TRBD2 is a possible D gene (5 bases). The CDR3 consists of 15 residues. Trimming stripped 3 bases from V and 1 base from J, with 11 bases between. CDR1 is KGHSH, CDR2 LQKENI, per germline. The CDR3: CASSPATTGTDTQYF. The CDR3 DNA sequence: TGTGCCAGCTCACCCGCGACTACCGGCACAGATACGCAGTATTTT.

This chain connects TRBV28 to TRBJ1-1; D may be TRBD1 (5 bases). V lost 2 bases, J lost 9 bases, and 13 bases lay in between. CDR3 length: 13 residues. Germline V gene sequence: CDR1 MDHEN, CDR2 SYDVKM. The CDR3 spells CASSLAIQGQAFF. The CDR3 DNA is TGTGCCAGCAGTTTAGCAATCCAGGGCCAAGCTTTCTTT.

The genes are TRBV6-5 and TRBJ2-3, with D perhaps TRBD2 (6 bases). The CDR3 length is 14 residues. The germline V gene encodes CDR1 MNHEY and CDR2 SVGAGI. V dropped 9 bases and J dropped 3 bases, with 16 bases sitting between them. CDR3 nucleotides: TGTGCCAGTTCAGGGAGGCTAGCGACAGATACGCAGTATTTT. This codes for CASSGRLATDTQYF.

The rearrangement uses TRBV5-1 and TRBJ2-5; 11 bases map to TRBD2. The CDR3 loop spans 16 amino acids. V gave up 0 bases and J gave up 3 bases; unmatched junction bases: 4. Germline V lookup: CDR1 SGHRS, CDR2 YFSETQ. CDR3 loop: CASSLDLAGGKETQYF. DNA of the CDR3: TGCGCCAGCAGCTTGGATCTAGCGGGGGGCAAAGAGACCCAGTACTTC.

The chain has TRBV2 and TRBJ1-6; D may be TRBD1 (5 bases). This CDR3 is built from 15 residues. V was cut by 7 bases and J by 7 bases, with 17 bases left in between. CDR1 is SNHLY and CDR2 is FYNNEI in the germline V gene. CDR3 residues: CASTLGDLPNSPLHF. Written as DNA, the CDR3 is TGTGCCAGCACCCTGGGGGACTTACCAAATTCACCCCTCCACTTT.

The chain uses TRBV5-5 and TRBJ2-1; D may be TRBD2 (6 bases). This CDR3 is built from 15 residues. The germline V and J ends were trimmed by 4 bases and 7 bases, with 18 bases remaining between them. Per the germline V gene, CDR1 is SGHKS and CDR2 is YYEKEE (reference sequence). The CDR3 DNA follows: TGTGCCAGCAGCGGGGCGGTGGGACTCCAGAATGAGCAGTTCTTC. Translated: CASSGAVGLQNEQFF.

V usage is TRBV27 and J usage is TRBJ2-7, with 7 bases lining up with TRBD1. The germline V gene has CDR1 MNHEY and CDR2 SMNVEV (reference sequence). The V and J ends lost 1 base and 2 bases, in that order; junction bases with no gene match: 8. This CDR3 is built from 16 residues. Written as DNA, the CDR3 is TGTGCCAGCAGTTTATTATTGATGGGACAGCCCTACGAGCAGTACTTC. Protein sequence: CASSLLLMGQPYEQYF.

The chain joins TRBV5-1 to TRBJ2-5, with 13 bases lining up with TRBD2. The CDR3 has 14 amino acids. Germline V gene sequence: CDR1 SGHRS, CDR2 YFSETQ. The ends lost 4 bases at V and 5 bases at J; junction bases unmatched: 2. For the CDR3, the DNA is TGCGCCAGCAGCCCGACTAGCGGGAGGGAGACCCAGTACTTC. Translation: CASSPTSGRETQYF.

The chain joins TRBV19 to TRBJ1-1; D may be TRBD1 (6 bases). CDR3 length: 15 amino acids. Germline CDR1 reads LNHDA; CDR2 reads SQIVND (reference sequence). V was trimmed by 7 bases and J by 6 bases, leaving 21 bases between them. CDR3 sequence: CASMGQTGYLAEAFF. The CDR3 bases are TGTGCCAGTATGGGGCAAACAGGGTATTTGGCTGAAGCTTTCTTT.

The rearrangement joins TRBV27 to TRBJ2-5, with 9 bases that match TRBD1. This CDR3 has 15 amino acids. Germline CDR1 and CDR2: MNHEY and SMNVEV (reference sequence). With V trimmed by 5 bases and J by 2 bases, 6 bases remained unmatched. The CDR3 region has the DNA TGTGCCAGCAGTCCCCGGGACAGGGTACAAGAGACCCAGTACTTC. Its translation: CASSPRDRVQETQYF.

The chain couples TRBV6-6 to TRBJ1-4; D is possibly TRBD1 (5 bases). The V and J ends lost 7 bases and 0 bases respectively, with 12 bases between them. The CDR3 extends over 15 amino acids. CDR1 is MNHNY, CDR2 SVGAGI, per germline (reference sequence). CDR3 in amino acids: CASTKRGTTNEKLFF. The CDR3 DNA sequence: TGTGCCAGCACGAAAAGGGGAACAACTAATGAAAAACTGTTTTTT.

The CDR3 DNA follows: TGTGCCACCAGCAGAGGTGACGGGGACACAGATACGCAGTATTTT. This sequence encodes CATSRGDGDTDTQYF. The chain links TRBV15 to TRBJ2-3, with D perhaps TRBD2 (5 bases). Trimming took 1 base from V and 2 from J, leaving 10 bases between them. This CDR3 has 15 residues. Germline assignment: CDR1 LNHNV and CDR2 YYDKDF (reference sequence).

This chain links TRBV6-6 with TRBJ1-2; tentative D call: TRBD1 (5 bases). V was clipped by 7 bases and J by 8 bases, with 26 bases between them. The CDR3 runs to 16 residues. The germline gives CDR1 MNHNY, CDR2 SVGAGI (reference sequence). The CDR3 DNA reads TGTGCCAGCAACCCCACCGGGGCAGGGCGGGGTGGGGGCTACACCTTC. Protein product: CASNPTGAGRGGGYTF.

V gene TRBV5-1 combines with J gene TRBJ2-5; D remains ambiguous. The germline V gene has CDR1 SGHRS and CDR2 YFSETQ. CDR3 length equals 14 residues. V shed 0 bases and J shed 1 base, with 7 bases lying between them. In DNA form, the CDR3 reads TGCGCCAGCAGCTTGGTTGGCAGCCAAGAGACCCAGTACTTC. This sequence encodes CASSLVGSQETQYF.

The chain combines TRBV6-1 with TRBJ1-5; the match to TRBD1 covers 8 bases. Trimming at V came to 4 bases and at J to 0 bases, leaving 11 bases not matched to a gene. The CDR3 is 18 amino acids. The V gene's germline CDR1 is MNHNS and CDR2 SASEGT. Here the CDR3 DNA reads TGTGCCAGCAGTGCACCGACAGGGGCCGTGTATAGCAATCAGCCCCAGCATTTT. Its protein is CASSAPTGAVYSNQPQHF.

This sequence joins TRBV6-1 and TRBJ2-1; 10 bases match TRBD1. J was trimmed by 7 bases and V by 2 bases; bases with no gene match: 5. The CDR3 runs 15 residues. Germline V lookup: CDR1 MNHNS, CDR2 SASEGT. CDR3 amino acids: CASSEKDRGNNEQFF. CDR3 DNA: TGTGCCAGCAGTGAAAAGGACAGGGGGAATAATGAGCAGTTCTTC.

The V gene is TRBV30, the J gene TRBJ1-1; no definite D call. V was cut by 4 bases and J by 4 bases, with 13 bases left in between. Germline-derived CDR1 and CDR2 are GTSNPN and SVGIG (reference sequence). This CDR3 has 13 residues. The CDR3 spells CAWTRGRITEAFF. The CDR3 DNA follows: TGTGCCTGGACCCGCGGTCGCATCACTGAAGCTTTCTTT.

The chain has TRBV6-5 and TRBJ2-5; TRBD1 is a possible D gene (6 bases). The CDR3 has 14 amino acids. CDR1 is MNHEY, CDR2 SVGAGI, per germline. Deletions cut 5 bases from V and 5 bases from J, with 15 bases between. CDR3 nucleotides: TGTGCCAGCAGTAGACAGGACGGCAGGGAGACCCAGTACTTC. It is translated as CASSRQDGRETQYF.

The chain employs TRBV18 and TRBJ1-2, with D possibly TRBD1 on 5 matching bases. The V end lost 3 bases, the J end lost 4 bases, and 15 bases lay between the germline ends. Per germline, CDR1 KGHSH and CDR2 LQKENI. The CDR3 spans 15 residues. CDR3 sequence: CASSPSQAPSYGYTF. The CDR3, as DNA: TGTGCCAGCTCACCGTCACAGGCCCCCTCCTATGGCTACACCTTC.

This clone was detected only a few times. The rearrangement joins TRBV5-1 to TRBJ1-1; D is ambiguous. The length of the CDR3 is 15 residues. V shed 0 bases and J shed 6 bases, with 15 bases lying between them. Germline loops: CDR1 SGHRS, CDR2 YFSETQ. The CDR3 DNA reads as TGCGCCAGCAGCTTGGAGGCGGGGAGGCTAGCTGAAGCTTTCTTT. Translation gives CASSLEAGRLAEAFF. The variable domain in full, with the rest retrieved from reference TRBV5-1 and TRBJ1-1, is KAGVTQTPRYLIKTRGQQVTLSCSPISGHRSVSWYQQTPGQGLQFLFEYFSETQRNKGNFPGRFSGRQFSNSRSEMNVSTLELGDSALYLCASSLEAGRLAEAFFGQGTRLTVV.

J is TRBJ2-5 and V is TRBV12-5, with D tentatively TRBD1 (6 bases). V was clipped by 6 bases and J by 4 bases, with 15 bases between them. CDR3 length: 14 residues. Germline V gene sequence: CDR1 LGHNT, CDR2 FRNRAP. The CDR3 loop reads CASGTTTGRETQYF. DNA of the CDR3: TGTGCTAGTGGCACAACGACAGGCCGAGAGACCCAGTACTTC.

This chain connects TRBV27 to TRBJ2-6, with D perhaps TRBD2 (6 bases). CDR1 is MNHEY and CDR2 is SMNVEV in the germline V gene (reference sequence). The CDR3 has 15 amino acids. Trimming cost V 4 bases and J 4 bases, with 11 bases left between them. Here the CDR3 reads CASSWEASGANVLTF. The CDR3 nucleotides are TGTGCCAGCAGTTGGGAGGCCTCGGGGGCCAACGTCCTGACTTTC. The full variable domain, completed using reference TRBV27 and TRBJ2-6, is EAQVTQNPRYLITVTGKKLTVTCSQNMNHEYMSWYRQDPGLGLRQIYYSMNVEVTDKGDVPEGYKVSRKEKRNFPLILESPSPNQTSLYFCASSWEASGANVLTFGAGSRLTVL.

The chain combines TRBV2 with TRBJ2-1, with a weak D call TRBD2 (6 bases). This CDR3 has 15 amino acids. V lost 3 bases and J 3 bases, leaving 12 bases between the germline ends. Germline CDR1 is SNHLY and CDR2 is FYNNEI. The CDR3 bases are TGTGCCAGCAGTGACGCAGTGGGGGGCTACAATGAGCAGTTCTTC. Translated: CASSDAVGGYNEQFF.